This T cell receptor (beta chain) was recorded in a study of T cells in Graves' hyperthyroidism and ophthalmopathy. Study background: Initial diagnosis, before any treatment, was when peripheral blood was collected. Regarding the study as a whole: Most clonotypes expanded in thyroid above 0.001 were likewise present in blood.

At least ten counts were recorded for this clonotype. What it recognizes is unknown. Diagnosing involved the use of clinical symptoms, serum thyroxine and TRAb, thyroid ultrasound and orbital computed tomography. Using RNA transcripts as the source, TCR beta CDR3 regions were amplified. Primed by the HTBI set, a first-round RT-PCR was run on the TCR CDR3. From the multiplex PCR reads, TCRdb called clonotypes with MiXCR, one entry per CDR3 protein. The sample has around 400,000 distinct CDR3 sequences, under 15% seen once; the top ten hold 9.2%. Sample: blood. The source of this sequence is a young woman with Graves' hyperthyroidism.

This chain's CDR3 is CSVEFAGADTQYF. CDR3 in DNA: TGCAGCGTTGAGTTTGCGGGGGCCGATACGCAGTATTTT. The chain has TRBV29-1 and TRBJ2-3, with a tentative D call TRBD2 (7 bases). The CDR3 is made up of 13 amino acids. Germline-derived CDR1 and CDR2 are SQVTM and ANQGSEA. Between the trimmed V and J ends, which lost 3 bases and 6 bases, there was a span of 13 bases.